The entry that follows covers one TCR beta chain sequence. In its sample, this clonotype was seen many times. The clone's antigen remains unknown. Base qualities are not provided; no much larger clone lies one nucleotide away. Trimming removed 0 bases from V and 10 bases from J; the gene matches leave 9 bases unexplained. CDR1 and CDR2 (DFQATT, SNEGSKA) derive from the germline V gene (reference sequence). Counted from cysteine to phenylalanine, this CDR3 has 15 amino acids. This entry keeps only the CDR3 DNA: 45 bases, framed from base 1. This entry comes from a study of T-cell reconstitution after alpha-beta-depleted transplantation in children (dated by TCRdb to the mid-2010s). Notes on the research overall: The study quantitatively tracked T-cell immune reconstitution after TCRalphabeta/CD19-depleted allogeneic hematopoietic cell transplantation in children using TCR repertoire profiling.

The protocol used for the library was PCR. Sequencing instrument: Illumina HiSeq 2500. TCR library preparation used molecular barcoding, with unique molecular identifiers applied to normalize quantification of the TCRbeta repertoire. The public sequencing data were trimmed at Q25 with fastp and processed into clonotypes with MiXCR by TCRdb, which kept only in-frame beta chains. Rows with a matching CDR3 protein are joined into one entry that keeps the most common DNA and genes. In all, the sample holds roughly 100,000 distinct CDR3 sequences, and 6.5% to 8.5% of those were seen once. The biggest ten clones account for 5.5% to 8% of the sample.

The TCR originated in a human donor who donated a stem cell graft to a child with congenital amegakaryocytic thrombocytopenia. Recombination connected TRBV20-1 to TRBJ2-1, and TRBD2 aligns with 10 junction nucleotides. Sample: PBMCs from the stem cell graft donor, taken from the stem cell graft. The nucleotide sequence is TGCAGTGCTAGAGATCTCCTAGCGGGAGATGGGGAGCAGTTCTTC. This codes for CSARDLLAGDGEQFF.